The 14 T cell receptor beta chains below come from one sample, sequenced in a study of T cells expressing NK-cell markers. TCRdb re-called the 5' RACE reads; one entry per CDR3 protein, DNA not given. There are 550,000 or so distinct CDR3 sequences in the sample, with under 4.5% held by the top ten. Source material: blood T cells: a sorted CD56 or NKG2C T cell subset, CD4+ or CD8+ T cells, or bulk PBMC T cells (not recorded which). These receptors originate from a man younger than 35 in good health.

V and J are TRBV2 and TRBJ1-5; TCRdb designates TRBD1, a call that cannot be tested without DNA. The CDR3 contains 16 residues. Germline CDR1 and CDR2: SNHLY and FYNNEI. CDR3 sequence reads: CASKLRLDSLNQPQHF.

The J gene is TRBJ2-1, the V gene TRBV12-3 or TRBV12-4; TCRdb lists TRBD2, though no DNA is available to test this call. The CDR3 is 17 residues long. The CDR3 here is CASSPPGASGRDNEQFF.

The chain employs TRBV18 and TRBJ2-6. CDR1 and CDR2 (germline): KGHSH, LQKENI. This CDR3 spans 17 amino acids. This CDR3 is CASSLPVGSSGANVLTF.

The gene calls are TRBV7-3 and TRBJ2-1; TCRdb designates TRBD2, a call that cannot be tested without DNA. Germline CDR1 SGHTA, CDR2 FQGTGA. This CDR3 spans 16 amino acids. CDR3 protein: CASSRTSGSLVDEQFF.

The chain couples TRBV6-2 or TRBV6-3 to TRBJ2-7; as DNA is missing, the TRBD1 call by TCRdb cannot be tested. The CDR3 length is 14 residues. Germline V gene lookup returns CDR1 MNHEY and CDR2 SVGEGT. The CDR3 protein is CASSRDSVFYEQYF.

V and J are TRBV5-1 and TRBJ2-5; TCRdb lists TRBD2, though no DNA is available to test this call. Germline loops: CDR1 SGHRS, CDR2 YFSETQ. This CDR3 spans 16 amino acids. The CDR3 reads CASSLAAAGEGETQYF.

The CDR3: CSAGVVVQETQYF. The chain joins TRBV20-1 to TRBJ2-5; TCRdb calls TRBD1, which cannot be checked without DNA. CDR1 DFQATT and CDR2 SNEGSKA come from the germline V gene (reference sequence). The CDR3 spans 13 residues.

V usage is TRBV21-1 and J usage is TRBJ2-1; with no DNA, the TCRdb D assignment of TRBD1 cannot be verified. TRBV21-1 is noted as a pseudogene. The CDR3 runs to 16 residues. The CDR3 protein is CASSKWGRGSYNEQFF.

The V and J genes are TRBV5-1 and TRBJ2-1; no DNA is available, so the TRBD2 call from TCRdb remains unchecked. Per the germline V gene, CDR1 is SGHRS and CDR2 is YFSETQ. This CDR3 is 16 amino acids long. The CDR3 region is CASSVPTGGFYNEQFF.

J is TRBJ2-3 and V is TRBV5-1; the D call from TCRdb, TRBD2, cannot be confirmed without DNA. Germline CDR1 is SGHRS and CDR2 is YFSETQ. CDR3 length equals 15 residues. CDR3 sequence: CASSLSSGPTDTQYF.

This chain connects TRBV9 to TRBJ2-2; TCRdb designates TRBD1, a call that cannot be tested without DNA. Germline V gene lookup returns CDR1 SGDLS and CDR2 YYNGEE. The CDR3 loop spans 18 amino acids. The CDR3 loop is CASSILSGTGINTGELFF. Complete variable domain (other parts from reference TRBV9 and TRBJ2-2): DSGVTQTPKHLITATGQRVTLRCSPRSGDLSVYWYQQSLDQGLQFLIQYYNGEERAKGNILERFSAQQFPDLHSELNLSSLELGDSALYFCASSILSGTGINTGELFFGEGSRLTVL.

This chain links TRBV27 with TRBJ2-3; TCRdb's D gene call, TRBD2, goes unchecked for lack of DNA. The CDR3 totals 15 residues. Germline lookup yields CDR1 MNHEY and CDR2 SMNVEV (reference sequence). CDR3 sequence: CASSLSDGRIDTQYF.

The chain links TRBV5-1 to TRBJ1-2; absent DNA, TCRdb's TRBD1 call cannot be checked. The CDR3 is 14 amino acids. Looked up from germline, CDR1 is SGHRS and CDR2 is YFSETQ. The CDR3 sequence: CASSPHRGREGYTF.

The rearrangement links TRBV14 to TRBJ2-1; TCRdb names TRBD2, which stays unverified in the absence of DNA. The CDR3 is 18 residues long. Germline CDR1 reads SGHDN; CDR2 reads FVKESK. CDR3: CASRPYSGRSSSYNEQFF.